This is a list of T cell receptor beta chains from one sample in a study of Ad26.COV2.S vaccination and SARS-CoV-2 variants. Sequencing was performed with immunoSEQ multiplex PCR; in TCRdb, only in-frame clones are kept and a portion is missing. The sample holds fewer than 600,000 clones, about 89% seen once. Material: peripheral blood, obtained in a trial of Ad26.COV2.S vaccine versus placebo. The receptors shown here come from a person aged 18-65 years who received the Ad26.COV2.S COVID-19 vaccine or a placebo. Each CDR3 is given with its conserved first and last residue. Each record gives: D gene, J gene, V gene, clone size, CDR3 protein, CDR3 DNA. The D gene is left open where the match is weak. Rows give clone size only sometimes, using once, few, many, or a class for an expanded clone.

NA | TRBJ2-2 | TRBV18 | NA | CASSPGTQVSTGELFF | TGTGCCAGCTCACCCGGGACGCAAGTGTCCACCGGGGAGCTGTTTTTT
NA | TRBJ1-4 | TRBV18 | NA | CASSPPLDEKLFF | TGTGCCAGCTCACCACCCTTAGATGAAAAACTGTTTTTT
TRBD1 | TRBJ1-2 | TRBV4-1 | NA | CASSQGRGLDGYTF | TGCGCCAGCAGCCAGGGCAGGGGGCTCGATGGCTACACCTTC
NA | TRBJ1-5 | TRBV24-1 | NA | CATSDSHRVGRLGNQPQHF | TGTGCCACCAGTGATTCCCACAGGGTTGGTAGGCTCGGCAATCAGCCCCAGCATTTT
NA | TRBJ2-7 | TRBV19 | NA | CASSPVDRMYEQYF | TGTGCCAGTTCCCCCGTCGACAGGATGTACGAGCAGTACTTC
NA | TRBJ2-5 | TRBV4-2 | NA | CASSGRDSPQETQYF | TGTGCCAGCAGCGGCCGGGACTCCCCCCAAGAGACCCAGTACTTC
NA | TRBJ1-1 | TRBV11-2 | NA | CASSLAQMNTEAFF | TGTGCCAGCAGCTTAGCGCAGATGAACACTGAAGCTTTCTTT
NA | TRBJ2-2 | TRBV29-1 | NA | CSVEDTWGANTGELFF | TGCAGCGTTGAAGATACGTGGGGGGCGAACACCGGGGAGCTGTTTTTT
NA | TRBJ2-5 | TRBV14 | NA | CASSQDYLAQETQYF | TGTGCCAGCAGCCAAGATTATCTGGCACAAGAGACCCAGTACTTC
NA | TRBJ1-2 | TRBV2 | NA | CASLKVGDNYGYTF | TGTGCCAGCCTTAAAGTAGGGGATAACTATGGCTACACCTTC
NA | TRBJ1-1 | TRBV19 | NA | CATSSRGFTEAFF | TGTGCCACCTCGAGTCGCGGGTTCACTGAAGCTTTCTTT
NA | TRBJ1-1 | TRBV24-1 | few | CATSAAGRTEAFF | TGTGCCACCAGTGCCGCAGGCAGAACTGAAGCTTTCTTT
NA | TRBJ1-6 | TRBV6-2/TRBV6-3 | NA | CASSSSALGNSPLHF | TGTGCCAGCAGCTCCTCCGCGTTAGGTAATTCACCCCTCCACTTT
TRBD1 | TRBJ1-6 | TRBV5-1 | NA | CASQGANSPLHF | TGCGCCAGCCAGGGGGCAAATTCACCCCTCCACTTT
NA | TRBJ2-2 | TRBV5-1 | NA | CASSLTSPGELFF | TGCGCCAGCAGCTTGACATCACCCGGGGAGCTGTTTTTT
TRBD2 | TRBJ2-1 | TRBV3-1/TRBV3-2 | NA | CASSLAGSSYNEQFF | TGTGCCAGCAGTCTAGCGGGAAGCTCCTACAATGAGCAGTTCTTC
NA | TRBJ2-7 | TRBV11-2 | NA | CASNPERGGPPYEQYF | TGTGCCAGCAACCCAGAAAGGGGGGGCCCTCCCTACGAGCAGTACTTC
NA | TRBJ2-5 | TRBV5-8 | NA | CASSLGSRYQETQYF | TGTGCCAGCAGCTTGGGCAGTAGGTACCAAGAGACCCAGTACTTC
NA | TRBJ2-7 | TRBV13 | NA | CASSRGANYEQYF | TGTGCCAGCAGTCGGGGGGCTAACTACGAGCAGTACTTC
NA | TRBJ1-2 | TRBV29-1 | NA | CSVEEPGVYGYTF | TGCAGCGTTGAGGAGCCAGGAGTCTATGGCTACACCTTC
TRBD1 | TRBJ2-7 | TRBV5-4 | NA | CASSTGQGAEEQYF | TGTGCCAGCAGCACCGGACAGGGGGCTGAAGAGCAGTACTTC
NA | TRBJ1-5 | TRBV5-1 | NA | CASSLGLRGQPQHF | TGCGCCAGCAGCTTAGGACTGCGCGGGCAGCCCCAGCATTTT
TRBD1 | TRBJ2-1 | TRBV7-9 | NA | CASSLERTGGNEQFF | TGTGCCAGCAGCTTAGAGCGGACAGGGGGAAATGAGCAGTTCTTC
TRBD1 | TRBJ1-1 | TRBV2 | NA | CASRGTVEAFF | TGTGCCAGCAGGGGGACAGTTGAAGCTTTCTTT
TRBD2 | TRBJ2-7 | TRBV19 | NA | CASSNHFSGEYEQYF | TGTGCCAGTAGTAACCACTTCAGCGGGGAGTACGAGCAGTACTTC
NA | TRBJ1-2 | TRBV6-5 | NA | CASSYSGVSGGYTF | TGTGCCAGCAGTTACTCCGGGGTATCGGGTGGCTACACCTTC
TRBD1 | TRBJ1-5 | TRBV27 | NA | CASRLRQGENQPQHF | TGTGCCAGCAGACTCAGACAGGGGGAAAATCAGCCCCAGCATTTT
NA | TRBJ1-1 | TRBV18 | NA | CASSINRVTMNTEAFF | TGTGCCAGCTCAATCAACAGGGTGACCATGAACACTGAAGCTTTCTTT
TRBD1 | TRBJ2-5 | TRBV5-1 | NA | CASSPETGWQETQYF | TGCGCCAGCAGCCCCGAGACAGGGTGGCAAGAGACCCAGTACTTC
TRBD1 | TRBJ1-2 | TRBV28 | NA | CATAQGVGGYTF | TGTGCCACCGCACAGGGGGTGGGAGGCTACACCTTC
NA | TRBJ2-7 | TRBV19 | NA | CASASTGPYEQYF | TGTGCCAGTGCATCGACAGGCCCCTACGAGCAGTACTTC
NA | TRBJ2-7 | TRBV28 | NA | CASSPPTDTYEQYF | TGTGCCAGCAGTCCACCGACAGATACCTACGAGCAGTACTTC
NA | TRBJ2-7 | TRBV6-6 | NA | CASSSGTGYEQYF | TGTGCCAGCAGTTCCGGGACGGGCTACGAGCAGTACTTC
NA | TRBJ1-1 | TRBV7-9 | NA | CASSYREGTEAFF | TGTGCCAGCAGCTACAGGGAGGGCACTGAAGCTTTCTTT
TRBD2 | TRBJ2-2 | TRBV27 | NA | CASSLHRLGLAGGRSTGELFF | TGTGCCAGCAGTTTACACCGGCTCGGACTAGCGGGAGGGAGGAGCACCGGGGAGCTGTTTTTT
TRBD1 | TRBJ2-7 | TRBV2 | once | CASRTGGSYEQYF | TGTGCCAGCCGGACAGGGGGAAGCTACGAGCAGTACTTC
NA | TRBJ2-3 | TRBV29-1 | NA | CSVKFLGTDTQYF | TGCAGCGTTAAATTTCTGGGCACGGATACGCAGTATTTT